This TCR beta chain was retrieved from a study of OX40 agonist ivuxolimab in advanced cancers. Broadly, across the study: The costimulatory receptor OX40 (CD134) was targeted by ivuxolimab, a fully human IgG2 agonistic monoclonal antibody. Intravenous ivuxolimab was administered to patients every 2 weeks at six dose levels: 0.01, 0.1, 0.3, 1.5, 3 and 10 mg/kg. Among the approximately 50 dose-escalation patients, about 19 had hepatocellular carcinoma, approximately 15 melanoma, 9 renal cell carcinoma and 9 head and neck cancer. A male proportion of 82.7% and a mean age of about 60 years, ranging from 23 to 79, were recorded for the dose-escalation cohort. Prior anti-PD-1, anti-PD-L1 or anti-CTLA-4 therapy was permitted, and 40% to 50% of dose-escalation patients had received checkpoint inhibitors. Partial responses occurred in three dose-escalation patients: two with cutaneous melanoma and one with hepatocellular carcinoma. Peripheral TCRbeta sequencing aimed to test whether ivuxolimab altered TCR sequence diversity and caused clonal T-cell expansion. The paper covers the monotherapy dose-escalation part of the phase I ivuxolimab trial, which included N of about 50 patients. The investigation overall reported the following: Low levels of normalized T-cell clonal expansion were also seen in some patients who did not respond. At doses of 0.1 to 3.0 mg/kg, clonal expansion of both CD4+ and CD8+ blood T cells was observed from baseline to week 6. After ivuxolimab, expanded clones were on average more numerous among CD8+ T cells than among CD4+ T cells. The antigen specificity of the clonally expanded peripheral T cells was not determined. In the 0.1-3.0 mg/kg groups, partial responders had among the lowest normalized peripheral clonal expansion, particularly in CD8+ T cells.

CDR1 and CDR2, looked up from the germline V gene, are SGHTA and FQGNSA. The cysteine opens and the phenylalanine closes a CDR3 of 16 amino acids. Only the CDR3 DNA is retained, 48 bases long and in frame from the first base. Trimming removed 0 bases from V and 3 bases from J, leaving 15 bases between the germline ends. The trial excluded patients who had a history of autoimmune disease or were on systemic immunosuppression. Peripheral blood for TCR sequencing was collected from all dose cohorts at baseline, on cycle 4 day 1, and on cycle 7 day 1. The samples were taken from a phase I, first-in-human, multicenter, open-label dose-escalation trial of ivuxolimab. Adults with locally advanced or metastatic melanoma, renal cell, hepatocellular, or head and neck squamous cell carcinoma were enrolled in the trial. Before TCR sequencing, CD4+ and CD8+ T cells were separately sorted from peripheral blood.

This clone has just one count. Its binding antigen is unknown. The record has no base qualities; no much larger clone is one base away. For sequencing of the TCRbeta CDR3 region, genomic DNA was extracted from the sorted cells. The immunoSEQ Assay was used for sequencing of TCRbeta CDR3 regions. The clones in this table, taken by TCRdb from immuneACCESS, are in-frame only. Not every clone is retained; where verified, under half of the shortfall comes from an unresolved V gene, and the cause of the rest is unknown. This sample is represented by roughly 61,000 clones; 70% to 90% of them were singletons. The ten largest make up about 0.6% of the sample.

The sequence came from an adult with an advanced solid tumor such as melanoma, head and neck, liver or kidney cancer. In this chain, TRBV7-2 is recombined with TRBJ2-7, with a weak D call of TRBD1 (5 bases match). The sample in question was CD4+ or CD8+ T cells sorted from blood, obtained in a trial of the OX40 agonist ivuxolimab. Here is the DNA: TGTGCCAGCAGCTTAGCCGCGCAGGGCTTCCTCTACGAGCAGTACTTC. It translates to CASSLAAQGFLYEQYF.